This TCR beta chain was found in a study of T-cell memory formation after mild COVID-19. Findings and limits, study-wide: Researchers found some responding clones in pre-infection memory, a sign that cross-reactive memory joined.

Germline V CDR1 and CDR2: KGHSH, LQKENI. The CDR3 totals 15 residues. Deletions cut 3 bases from V and 3 bases from J, with 14 bases between. This clonotype has just a few counts. Its target is not known. In TCRdb, the 5' RACE reads were re-called with MiXCR into one record per CDR3 protein. The table includes about 360,000 distinct CDR3 sequences, roughly 14% detected once. The sample comprised PBMCs or a T cell subset sorted from them (not recorded which). This chain joins TRBV18 and TRBJ1-2; no clear D gene. This TCR was recovered from a young man who had mild COVID-19 (a few samples of this study predate the infection). Cell type and time point are not known. The CDR3 is CASSPGVATDYGYTF. The CDR3 coding sequence is TGTGCCAGCTCACCCGGAGTCGCTACAGACTATGGCTACACCTTC. The complete variable domain, with remaining parts taken from reference TRBV18 and TRBJ1-2, reads NAGVMQNPRHLVRRRGQEARLRCSPMKGHSHVYWYRQLPEEGLKFMVYLQKENIIDESGMPKERFSAEFPKEGPSILRIQQVVRGDSAAYFCASSPGVATDYGYTFGSGTRLTVV.